This TCR beta chain was sequenced in a study of blood T cells in healthy people across ages. The study's findings and limits: Age showed a roughly linear inverse relationship with TCR beta diversity per million T cells. Any conclusive comparison of naive versus antigen-experienced cells was prevented by using unsorted PBMCs.

V was shortened by 8 bases and J by 0 bases, with 10 bases between the two germline ends. Germline V gene sequence: CDR1 MDHEN, CDR2 SYDVKM. CDR3 length: 13 amino acids. As to this clonotype: Antigen unknown.

With a J-beta primer mix and a sample-barcoded 5' primer, a second PCR ran about 7 to 12 cycles. TCRdb passed the 5' RACE reads through MiXCR, listing each CDR3 protein once. There are about 1.5 million distinct CDR3 sequences in the sample; under 55% occur only once, and just over 4% lies in the top ten. This receptor was identified in a woman younger than 35 in good health. V gene TRBV28 combines with J gene TRBJ1-1; a possible D gene is TRBD1 (5 bases). Sequences were obtained from blood. The CDR3 spells CASFRQMNTEAFF. CDR3 sequence (DNA): TGTGCCAGCTTCCGACAGATGAACACTGAAGCTTTCTTT.